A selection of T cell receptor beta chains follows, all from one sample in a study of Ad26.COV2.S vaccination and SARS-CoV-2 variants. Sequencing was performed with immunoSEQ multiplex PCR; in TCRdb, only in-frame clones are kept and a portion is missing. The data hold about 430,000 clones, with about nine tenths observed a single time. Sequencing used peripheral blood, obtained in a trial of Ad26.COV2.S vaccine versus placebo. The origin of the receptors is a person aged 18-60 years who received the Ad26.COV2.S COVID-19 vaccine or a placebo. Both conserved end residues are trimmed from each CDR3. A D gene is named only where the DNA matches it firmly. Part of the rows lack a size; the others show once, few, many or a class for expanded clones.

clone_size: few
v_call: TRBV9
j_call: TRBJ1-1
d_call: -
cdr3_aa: ASSVEVNTEAF

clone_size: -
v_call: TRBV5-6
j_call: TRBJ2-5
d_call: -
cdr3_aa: ASSLVLSVAQETQY

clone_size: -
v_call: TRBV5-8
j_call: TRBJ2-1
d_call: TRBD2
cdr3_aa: ASSFLLGLAGGSNEQF

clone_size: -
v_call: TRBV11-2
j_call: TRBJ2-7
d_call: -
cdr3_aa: ASSLRGGGVSYEQY

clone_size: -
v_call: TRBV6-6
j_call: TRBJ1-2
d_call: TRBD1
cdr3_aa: ASSLTPSGGLTNYGYT

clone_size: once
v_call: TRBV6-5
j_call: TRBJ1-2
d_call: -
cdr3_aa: ASSNNGALYGYT

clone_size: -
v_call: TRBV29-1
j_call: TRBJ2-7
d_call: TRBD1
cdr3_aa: SVGLLTGGYEQY

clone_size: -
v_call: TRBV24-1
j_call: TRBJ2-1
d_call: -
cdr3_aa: ATRGEGFPIMF

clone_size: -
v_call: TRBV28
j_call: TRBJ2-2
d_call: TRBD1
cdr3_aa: ASSSGQGGTGELF

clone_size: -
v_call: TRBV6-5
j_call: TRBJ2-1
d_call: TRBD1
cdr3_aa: ASSRGTGGYNEQF

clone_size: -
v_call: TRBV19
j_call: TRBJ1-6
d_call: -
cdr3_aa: ASRLGDSPFSPLH

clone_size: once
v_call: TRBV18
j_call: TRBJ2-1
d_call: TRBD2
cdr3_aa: ASSSTSGRANEQF

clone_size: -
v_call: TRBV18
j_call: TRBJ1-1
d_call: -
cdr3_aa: ASSPTGWNTEAF

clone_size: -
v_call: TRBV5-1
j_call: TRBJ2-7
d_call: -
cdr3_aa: ASSPPSGSEEQY

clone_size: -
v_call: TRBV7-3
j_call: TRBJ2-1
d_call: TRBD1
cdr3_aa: ASSLSPGTGNNEQF

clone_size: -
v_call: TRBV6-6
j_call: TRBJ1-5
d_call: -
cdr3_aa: ASRGQDAAGNQPQH

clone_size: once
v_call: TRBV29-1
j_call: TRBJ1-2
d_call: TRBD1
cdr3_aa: SAGQGDYGYT

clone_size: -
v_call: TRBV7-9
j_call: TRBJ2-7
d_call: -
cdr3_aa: ASSLTSSYEQY

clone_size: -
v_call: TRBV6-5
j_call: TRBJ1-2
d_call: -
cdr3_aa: ASQGGLDYGYT

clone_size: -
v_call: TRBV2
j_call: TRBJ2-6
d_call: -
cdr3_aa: ASIGIPALSGANVLT

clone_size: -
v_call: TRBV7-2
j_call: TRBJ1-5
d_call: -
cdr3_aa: ASSATGGNQPQH

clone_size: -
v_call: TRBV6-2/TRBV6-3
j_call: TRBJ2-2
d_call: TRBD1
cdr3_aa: ASSSPGTGTGELF

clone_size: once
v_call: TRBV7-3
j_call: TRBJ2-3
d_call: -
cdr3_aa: ASSLNPGATDTQY

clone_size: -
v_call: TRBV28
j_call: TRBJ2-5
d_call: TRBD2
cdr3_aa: ASGLAGVGETQY

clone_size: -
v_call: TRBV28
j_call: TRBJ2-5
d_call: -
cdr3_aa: ASSLSVVQQETQY

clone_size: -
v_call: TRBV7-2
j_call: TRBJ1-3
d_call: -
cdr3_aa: ASSPREGGTIY

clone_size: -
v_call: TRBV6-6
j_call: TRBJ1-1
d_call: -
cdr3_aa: ASSANRNTEAF

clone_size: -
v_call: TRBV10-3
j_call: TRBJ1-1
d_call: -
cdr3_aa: AISVSGTPNTEAF

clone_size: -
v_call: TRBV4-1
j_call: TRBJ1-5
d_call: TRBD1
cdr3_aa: ASSNIPGGAGNQPQH

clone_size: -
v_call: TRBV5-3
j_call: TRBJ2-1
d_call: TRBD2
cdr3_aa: ARSFFEGTTNEQF

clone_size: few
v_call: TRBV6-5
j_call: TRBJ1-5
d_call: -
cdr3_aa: ASSYSQYSNQPQH

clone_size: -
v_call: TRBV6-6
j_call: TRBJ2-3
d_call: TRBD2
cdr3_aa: ASSPLRTSGRAGDTQY

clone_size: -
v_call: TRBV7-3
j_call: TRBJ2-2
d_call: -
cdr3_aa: ASSFRLLGTGELF

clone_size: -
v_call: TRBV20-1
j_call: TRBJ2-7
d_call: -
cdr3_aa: SASPTSGYEQY

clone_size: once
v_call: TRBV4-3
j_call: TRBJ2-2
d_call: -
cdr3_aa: ASSQVVGPNTGELF

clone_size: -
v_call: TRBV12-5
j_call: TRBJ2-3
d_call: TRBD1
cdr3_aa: ASGLADRGFTDTQY

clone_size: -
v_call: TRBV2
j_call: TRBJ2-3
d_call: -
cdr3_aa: ANSPDRSSDTQY

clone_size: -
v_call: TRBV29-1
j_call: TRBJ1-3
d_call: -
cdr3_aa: SVVVQGSGNTIY

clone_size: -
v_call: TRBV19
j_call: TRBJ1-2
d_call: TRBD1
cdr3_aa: ASSFPGQGISGYT

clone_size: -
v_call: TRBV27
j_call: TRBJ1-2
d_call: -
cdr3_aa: ASRGVNYGYT

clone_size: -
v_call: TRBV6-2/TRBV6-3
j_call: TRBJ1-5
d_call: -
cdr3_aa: ASSNPLGRGNQPQH

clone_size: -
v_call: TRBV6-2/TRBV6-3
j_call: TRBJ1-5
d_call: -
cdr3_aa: ASSYTIRGKLFQPQH

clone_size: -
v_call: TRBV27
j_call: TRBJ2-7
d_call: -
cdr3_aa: ASSFGLYYEQY

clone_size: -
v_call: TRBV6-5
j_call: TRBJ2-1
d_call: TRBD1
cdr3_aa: ASSYERQGPPEQF

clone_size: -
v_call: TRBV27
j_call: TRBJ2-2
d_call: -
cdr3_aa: ASSLFGGFLTGELF

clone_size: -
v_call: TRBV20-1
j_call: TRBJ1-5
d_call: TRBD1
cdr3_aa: SASMTGLQPQH

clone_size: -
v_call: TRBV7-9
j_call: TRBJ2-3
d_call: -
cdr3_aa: ASSLADSQPSTDTQY

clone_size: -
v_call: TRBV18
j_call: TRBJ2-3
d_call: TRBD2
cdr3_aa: ASSPERAGGPDRTDTQY

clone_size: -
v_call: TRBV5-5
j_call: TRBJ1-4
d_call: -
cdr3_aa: ASSLTTNEKLF

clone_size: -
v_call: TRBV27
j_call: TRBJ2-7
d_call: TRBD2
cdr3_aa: ASRVAGGLADEQY

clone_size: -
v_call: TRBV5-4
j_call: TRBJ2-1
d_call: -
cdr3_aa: ASSLVVVLANGNEQF

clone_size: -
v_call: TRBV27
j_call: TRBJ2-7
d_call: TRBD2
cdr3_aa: ASSLRGEIYEQY